This T cell receptor beta chain appears in the sequencing data of a study of T cells in Graves' hyperthyroidism and ophthalmopathy. V was pared by 6 bases and J by 2 bases, with 0 bases of the junction left unmatched. Per germline, CDR1 LNHDA and CDR2 SQIVND (reference sequence). The CDR3 has 14 amino acids. RNA transcripts were the template for amplifying TCR beta CDR3 regions. RT-PCR in the first round (using the HTBI primer set) targeted the TCR CDR3. TCRdb re-derived calls from the multiplex PCR reads in MiXCR, one entry per CDR3 protein. The sample has tens of thousands of distinct CDR3 sequences, about 49% seen once.

This chain joins TRBV19 and TRBJ1-5; 11 bases agree with TRBD1. The source material was blood. The receptor comes from a woman aged 45-59 years with Graves' hyperthyroidism that later progressed to Graves' ophthalmopathy. This chain's CDR3 is CASRGQGGNQPQHF. The CDR3 DNA sequence: TGTGCCAGTAGGGGACAGGGGGGCAATCAGCCCCAGCATTTT.